This T cell receptor beta chain came from a study of T cell changes during pregnancy in multiple sclerosis. Repertoires were generated with immunoSEQ multiplex PCR, while TCRdb's copy carries only in-frame clones and drops some. The sample lists tens of thousands of clones; under 95% were seen once. Germline lookup yields CDR1 SEHNR and CDR2 FQNEAQ (reference sequence). The CDR3 extends over 17 amino acids. V lost 5 bases and J lost 0; bases outside the gene matches: 12. The clonotype comes from a female donor with multiple sclerosis, enrolled in a pregnancy study. This chain connects TRBV7-9 to TRBJ1-1; 7 nucleotides match TRBD1. Sequenced material: peripheral blood, taken in the third trimester of pregnancy. The DNA for the CDR3 is TGTGCCAGCAGCCAAACCCTCTCCGGGACAGTGAACACTGAAGCTTTCTTT. This sequence encodes CASSQTLSGTVNTEAFF.